The 10 T cell receptor beta chains reported below all come from one sample, sequenced in a study of blood T cell repertoires in COVID-19. Using immunoSEQ multiplex PCR, the repertoire was profiled, and TCRdb retains in-frame clones only, with some absent. The sample shows about 140,000 clones, more than 80% of them seen only once. Sequenced material: peripheral blood. These receptors all stem from a human donor in a cohort sampled during active COVID-19.

This chain links TRBV27 with TRBJ1-5, with D perhaps matching TRBD1 (6 bases). V shed 2 bases and J shed 7 bases, with 15 bases lying between them. This CDR3 region has 15 residues. The germline gives CDR1 MNHEY, CDR2 SMNVEV (reference sequence). Here the CDR3 reads CASSLSSQRGQPQHF. The CDR3 bases are TGTGCCAGCAGTTTAAGCTCACAGAGGGGGCAGCCCCAGCATTTT.

The chain employs TRBV5-5 and TRBJ1-5; the match to TRBD1 covers 10 bases. The CDR3 runs to 17 residues. V dropped 4 bases and J dropped 3; count of bases not matched to a gene: 10. Germline V gene data show CDR1 as SGHKS and CDR2 as YYEKEE (reference sequence). The chain's CDR3 is CASSPYLGTGVNQPQHF. CDR3 coding DNA: TGTGCCAGCAGCCCCTACTTGGGGACAGGGGTCAATCAGCCCCAGCATTTT.

This chain joins TRBV5-1 and TRBJ1-4; TRBD1 agrees at 10 bases. The CDR3 contains 16 residues. The V segment lost 3 bases and the J segment 3 bases; nucleotides outside the gene matches: 5. Germline V gene data show CDR1 as SGHRS and CDR2 as YFSETQ. The CDR3 sequence is CASSSGDRGPNEKLFF. The CDR3 nucleotides read TGCGCCAGCAGCTCGGGCGACAGGGGGCCTAATGAAAAACTGTTTTTT.

The rearrangement links TRBV9 to TRBJ2-3; D is possibly TRBD1 (5 bases). From germline, CDR1 is SGDLS and CDR2 YYNGEE. This CDR3 region has 13 residues. Trimming removed 4 bases at V and 3 bases at J, with 9 bases between. The CDR3 spells CASSMQGTDTQYF. The CDR3 nucleotides read TGTGCCAGCAGCATGCAGGGTACAGATACGCAGTATTTT.

The rearrangement uses TRBV13 and TRBJ2-5; D not certain. The V end lost 7 bases, the J end lost 2 bases, and 8 bases lay between the germline ends. The germline V gene has CDR1 PRHDT and CDR2 FYEKMQ (reference sequence). CDR3 length: 12 amino acids. CDR3 protein: CASTIRQETQYF. CDR3 bases: TGTGCCAGCACCATCAGACAAGAGACCCAGTACTTC.

This clone has a handful of counts. The J gene is TRBJ2-7, the V gene TRBV29-1; TRBD2 is a possible D gene (5 bases). Trimming took off 0 bases at V and 6 bases at J, with 9 bases between the two ends. Germline V gives CDR1 SQVTM, CDR2 ANQGSEA. The CDR3 covers 12 residues. CDR3 sequence reads: CSVEEPRGEQYF. As DNA, the CDR3 is TGCAGCGTTGAAGAACCCCGGGGCGAGCAGTACTTC.

The chain has TRBV7-9 and TRBJ1-6; 7 nucleotides line up with TRBD1. This CDR3 has 14 residues. V was pared by 5 bases and J by 9 bases, with 7 bases of the junction left unmatched. In germline, CDR1 is SEHNR, CDR2 FQNEAQ (reference sequence). The CDR3 DNA reads as TGTGCCAGCAGCCTAACAGGGGCGGCTTCACCCCTCCACTTT. Translating it yields CASSLTGAASPLHF.

This clone was detected only a few times. This rearrangement joins TRBV15 to TRBJ2-2; TRBD1 agrees at 8 bases. Germline values: CDR1 LNHNV, CDR2 YYDKDF (reference sequence). Unmatched junction bases numbered 11, after V lost 5 bases and J lost 9 bases. The CDR3 spans 15 residues. The CDR3 DNA is TGTGCCACCAGCCCCGGGACAGGACGTGTGCGGGAGCTGTTTTTT. It translates to CATSPGTGRVRELFF.

The chain has TRBV5-1 and TRBJ2-3, with 8 bases that match TRBD2. V lost 0 bases to trimming and J lost 6 bases; unmatched junction nucleotides: 9. Germline-derived CDR1 and CDR2 are SGHRS and YFSETQ. The length of the CDR3 is 16 residues. The CDR3 protein is CASSLEGSGGADTQYF. The DNA of the CDR3 is TGCGCCAGCAGCTTGGAAGGGTCGGGAGGGGCCGATACGCAGTATTTT.

In this sample, this clone turned up many times. The CDR3 region is CASSSPTSAEQYV. CDR3 DNA sequence: TGTGCCAGCAGTTCACCGACTAGCGCCGAGCAGTACGTC. This sequence joins TRBV6-5 and TRBJ2-7; 8 bases are shared with TRBD2. Trimming cost V 4 bases and J 6 bases; bases outside gene matches: 5. The CDR3 spans 13 residues. The germline gives CDR1 MNHEY, CDR2 SVGAGI.